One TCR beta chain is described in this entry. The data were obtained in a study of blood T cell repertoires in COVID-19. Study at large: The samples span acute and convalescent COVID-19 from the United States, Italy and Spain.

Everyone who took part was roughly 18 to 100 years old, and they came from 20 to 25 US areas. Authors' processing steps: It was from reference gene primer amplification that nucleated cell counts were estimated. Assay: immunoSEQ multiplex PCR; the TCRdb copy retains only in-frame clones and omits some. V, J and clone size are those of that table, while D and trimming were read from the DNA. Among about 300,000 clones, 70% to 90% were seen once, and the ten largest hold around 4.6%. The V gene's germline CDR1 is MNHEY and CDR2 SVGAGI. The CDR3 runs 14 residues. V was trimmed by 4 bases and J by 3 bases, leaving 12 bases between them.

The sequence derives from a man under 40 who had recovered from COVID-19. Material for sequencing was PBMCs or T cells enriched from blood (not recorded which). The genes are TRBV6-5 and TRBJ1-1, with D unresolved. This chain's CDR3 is CASSSPSGYTEAFF. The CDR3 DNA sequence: TGTGCCAGCAGTTCCCCCTCGGGTTACACTGAAGCTTTCTTT.